The clone carrying this T cell receptor (beta chain) turned up a few times. Its target is not known. This sample is drawn from a study of Ad26.COV2.S vaccination and SARS-CoV-2 variants. General study results and limits: Vaccinated and placebo-treated recipients had similar non-spike TCR breadth. Spike-specific TCR breadth in vaccine recipients exceeded that seen in placebo recipients.

Germline lookup yields CDR1 WSHSY and CDR2 SAAADI. This CDR3 is 14 amino acids long. Trimming took off 4 bases at V and 0 bases at J, with 7 bases between the two ends. The assay was immunoSEQ multiplex PCR, and TCRdb's table has in-frame clones only and misses some. Of hundreds of thousands of clones in the sample, roughly 90% were seen once. The treatment here: around 19 received Ad26.COV2.S at low or high dose, single or two shots; 5 received placebo; per-sample allocation not given. Sampling happened 63 days after the first vaccine or placebo injection. Based in Boston, the donor was an adult of 18-55 years.

The chain uses TRBV10-2 and TRBJ1-3; no clear D gene. The clonotype was recovered from a person between 18 and 60 years old who received the Ad26.COV2.S COVID-19 vaccine or a placebo. The material was peripheral blood, obtained in a trial of Ad26.COV2.S vaccine versus placebo. This CDR3 is CASSARSSGNTIYF. The CDR3 nucleotides read TGCGCCAGCAGTGCCAGGAGCTCTGGAAACACCATATATTTT.